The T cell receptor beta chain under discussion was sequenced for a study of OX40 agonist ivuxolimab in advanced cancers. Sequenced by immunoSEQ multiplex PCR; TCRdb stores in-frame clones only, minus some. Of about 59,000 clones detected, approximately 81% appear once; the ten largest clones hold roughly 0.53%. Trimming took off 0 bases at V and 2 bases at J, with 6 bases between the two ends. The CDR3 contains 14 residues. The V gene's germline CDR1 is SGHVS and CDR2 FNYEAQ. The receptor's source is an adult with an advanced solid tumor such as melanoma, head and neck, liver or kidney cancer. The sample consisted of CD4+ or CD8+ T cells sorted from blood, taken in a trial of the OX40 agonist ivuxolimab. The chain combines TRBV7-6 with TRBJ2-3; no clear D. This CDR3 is CASSLAPDTDTQYF. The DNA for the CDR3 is TGTGCCAGCAGCTTAGCCCCCGACACAGATACGCAGTATTTT.